What follows are 3 T cell receptor beta chains derived from one specimen sequenced in a study of T cells in Graves' hyperthyroidism and ophthalmopathy. The source material, RNA transcripts, was used to amplify TCR beta CDR3 regions. HTBI primers were the set used in a first-round RT-PCR of the TCR CDR3. TCRdb passed the multiplex PCR reads through MiXCR, listing each CDR3 protein once. The data hold around 350,000 distinct CDR3 sequences, with more than 15% observed a single time. The sequenced sample consisted of blood. These receptors originate from a woman between 18 and 29 years old with Graves' hyperthyroidism that later progressed to Graves' ophthalmopathy.

This clonotype was found a few times. This chain uses TRBV7-8 with TRBJ1-4; D remains ambiguous. The V gene's germline CDR1 is SGHVS and CDR2 FQNEAQ. V was cut by 5 bases and J by 8 bases, with 9 bases left in between. The CDR3 length is 12 residues. Written as DNA, the CDR3 is TGTGCCAGCAGCAGGGAGAGGGAAAAACTGTTTTTT. This translates into CASSREREKLFF.

This clonotype was detected many times. The gene calls are TRBV20-1 and TRBJ2-5; 7 nucleotides align to TRBD1. CDR3 length equals 13 residues. The V gene's germline CDR1 is DFQATT and CDR2 SNEGSKA (reference sequence). The trim removed 3 bases at V and 3 bases at J, leaving 4 bases unmatched. The CDR3 coding sequence is TGCAGTGCTAGCGGGGACAGTAAAGAGACCCAGTACTTC. Residues: CSASGDSKETQYF.

This clonotype was seen ten or more times. The chain recombines TRBV27 with TRBJ2-1; TRBD2 might be the D (5 bases). Per germline, CDR1 MNHEY and CDR2 SMNVEV (reference sequence). V lost 7 bases to trimming and J lost 0 bases, with 19 bases between them. The CDR3 covers 17 residues. The CDR3 coding sequence is TGTGCCAGCACCCTTCGAGGGAGCGTTAGCTCCTACAATGAGCAGTTCTTC. Amino acid sequence: CASTLRGSVSSYNEQFF.